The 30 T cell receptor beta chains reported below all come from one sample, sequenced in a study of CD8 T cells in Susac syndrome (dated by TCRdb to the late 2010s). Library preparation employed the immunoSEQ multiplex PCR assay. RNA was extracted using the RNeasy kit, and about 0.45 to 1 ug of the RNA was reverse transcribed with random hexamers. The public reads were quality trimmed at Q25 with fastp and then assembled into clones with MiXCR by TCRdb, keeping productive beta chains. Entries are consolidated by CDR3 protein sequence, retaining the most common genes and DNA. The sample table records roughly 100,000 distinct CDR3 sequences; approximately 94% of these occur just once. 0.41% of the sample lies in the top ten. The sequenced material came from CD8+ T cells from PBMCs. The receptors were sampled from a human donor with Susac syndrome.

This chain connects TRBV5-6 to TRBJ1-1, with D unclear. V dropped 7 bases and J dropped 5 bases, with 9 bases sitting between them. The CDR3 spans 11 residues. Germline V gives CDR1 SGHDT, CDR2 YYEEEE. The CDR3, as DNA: TGTGCCAGCCTTTATGGGACTGAAGCTTTCTTT. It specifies CASLYGTEAFF.

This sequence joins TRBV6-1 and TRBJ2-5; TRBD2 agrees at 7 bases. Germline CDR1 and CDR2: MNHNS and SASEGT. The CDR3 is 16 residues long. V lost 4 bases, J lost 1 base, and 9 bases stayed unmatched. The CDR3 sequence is CASSGGSGWLQETQYF. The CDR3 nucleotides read TGTGCCAGCAGTGGGGGTAGCGGGTGGCTCCAAGAGACCCAGTACTTC.

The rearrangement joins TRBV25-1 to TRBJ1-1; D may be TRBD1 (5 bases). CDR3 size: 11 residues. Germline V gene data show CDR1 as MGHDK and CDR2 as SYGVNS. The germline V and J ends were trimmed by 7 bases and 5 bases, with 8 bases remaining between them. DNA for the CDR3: TGTGCCAGCAAACGGGGGACTGAAGCTTTCTTT. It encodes CASKRGTEAFF.

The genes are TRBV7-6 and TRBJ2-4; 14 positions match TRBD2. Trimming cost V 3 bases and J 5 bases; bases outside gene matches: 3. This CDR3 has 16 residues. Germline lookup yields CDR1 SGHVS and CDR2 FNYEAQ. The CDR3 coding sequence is TGTGCCAGCAGCTTGACTAGCGGGGGGGATCAAAACATTCAGTACTTC. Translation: CASSLTSGGDQNIQYF.

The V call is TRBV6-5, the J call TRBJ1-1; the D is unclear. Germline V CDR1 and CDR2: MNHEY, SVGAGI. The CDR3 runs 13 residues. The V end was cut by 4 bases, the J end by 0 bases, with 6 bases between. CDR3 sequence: CASSSDVNTEAFF. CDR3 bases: TGTGCCAGCAGTTCGGATGTGAACACTGAAGCTTTCTTT.

CDR3 protein: CASRGLAEETQYF. The CDR3 coding sequence is TGTGCCAGCCGGGGCCTAGCGGAAGAGACCCAGTACTTC. The V call is TRBV5-4, the J call TRBJ2-5; 7 bases fit TRBD2. CDR1 is SGHNT and CDR2 is YYREEE in the germline V gene (reference sequence). The CDR3 is 13 residues long. J was trimmed by 3 bases and V by 7 bases; bases with no gene match: 6.

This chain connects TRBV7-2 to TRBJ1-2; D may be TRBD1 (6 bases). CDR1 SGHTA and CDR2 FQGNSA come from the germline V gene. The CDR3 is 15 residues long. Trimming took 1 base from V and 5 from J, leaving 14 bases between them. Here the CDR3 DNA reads TGTGCCAGCAGCTTAGGTCAGGGTCAGGGGTATGGCTACACCTTC. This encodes CASSLGQGQGYGYTF.

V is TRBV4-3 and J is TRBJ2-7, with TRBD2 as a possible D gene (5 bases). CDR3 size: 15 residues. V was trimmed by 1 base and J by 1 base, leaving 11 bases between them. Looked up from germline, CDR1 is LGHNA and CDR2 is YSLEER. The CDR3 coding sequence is TGCGCCAGCAGCCAAGGGACTTCTCCTTCCTACGAGCAGTACTTC. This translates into CASSQGTSPSYEQYF.

The CDR3 here is CASSLEKQETQYF. The CDR3 DNA sequence: TGTGCCAGCAGCTTAGAAAAGCAAGAGACCCAGTACTTC. This chain connects TRBV7-9 to TRBJ2-5; D is unresolved. The V and J ends lost 1 base and 2 bases respectively, with 5 bases between them. Germline V gene lookup returns CDR1 SEHNR and CDR2 FQNEAQ (reference sequence). The CDR3 is made up of 13 amino acids.

The DNA of the CDR3 is TGTGCCAGCACGAAAGGACAAGGCTACGAGCAGTACTTC. This encodes CASTKGQGYEQYF. This chain connects TRBV2 to TRBJ2-7; D is possibly TRBD1 (5 bases). The CDR3 has 13 amino acids. Germline-derived CDR1 and CDR2 are SNHLY and FYNNEI. V gave up 7 bases and J gave up 3 bases, with 13 bases separating them.

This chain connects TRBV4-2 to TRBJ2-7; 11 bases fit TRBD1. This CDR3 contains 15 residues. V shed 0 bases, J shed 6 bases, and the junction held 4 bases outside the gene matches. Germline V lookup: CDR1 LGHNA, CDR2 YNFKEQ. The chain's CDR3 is CASSQDAGQGGEQYF. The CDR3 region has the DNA TGTGCCAGCAGCCAAGATGCGGGACAGGGGGGCGAGCAGTACTTC.

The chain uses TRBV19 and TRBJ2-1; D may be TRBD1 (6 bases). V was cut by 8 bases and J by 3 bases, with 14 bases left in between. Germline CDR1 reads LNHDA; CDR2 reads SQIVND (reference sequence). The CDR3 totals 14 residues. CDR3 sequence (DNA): TGTGCCAGTGATTCAGGGGCCCGCTACAATGAGCAGTTCTTC. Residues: CASDSGARYNEQFF.

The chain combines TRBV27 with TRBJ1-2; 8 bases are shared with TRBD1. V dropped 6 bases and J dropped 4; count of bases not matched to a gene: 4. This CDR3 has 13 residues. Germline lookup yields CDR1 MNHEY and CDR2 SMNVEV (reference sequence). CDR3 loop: CASRQGGSYGYTF. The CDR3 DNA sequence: TGTGCCAGCAGACAGGGGGGGAGCTATGGCTACACCTTC.

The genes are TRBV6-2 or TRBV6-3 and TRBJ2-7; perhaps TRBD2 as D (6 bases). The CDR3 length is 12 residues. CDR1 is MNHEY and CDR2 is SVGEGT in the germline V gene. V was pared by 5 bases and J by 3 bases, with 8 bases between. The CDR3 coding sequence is TGTGCCAGCAGTCCGGGACTCTACGAGCAGTACTTC. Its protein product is CASSPGLYEQYF.

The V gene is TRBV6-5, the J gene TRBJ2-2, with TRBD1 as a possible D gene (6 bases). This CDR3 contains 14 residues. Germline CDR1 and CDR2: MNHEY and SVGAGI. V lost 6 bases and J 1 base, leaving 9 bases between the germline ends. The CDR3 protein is CASRRGQNTGELFF. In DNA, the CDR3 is TGTGCCAGCAGGAGGGGACAGAACACCGGGGAGCTGTTTTTT.

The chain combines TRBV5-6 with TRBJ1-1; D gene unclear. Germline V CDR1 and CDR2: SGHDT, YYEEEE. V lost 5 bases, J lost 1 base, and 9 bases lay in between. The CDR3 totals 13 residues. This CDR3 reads CASSRPENTEAFF. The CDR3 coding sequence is TGTGCCAGCAGTCGCCCGGAGAACACTGAAGCTTTCTTT.

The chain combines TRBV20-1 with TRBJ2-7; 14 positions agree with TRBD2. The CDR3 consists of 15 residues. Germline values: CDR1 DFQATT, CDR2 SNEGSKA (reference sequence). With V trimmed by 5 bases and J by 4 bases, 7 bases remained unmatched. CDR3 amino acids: CSASRTSGGSYEQYF. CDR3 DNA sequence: TGCAGTGCTTCCCGGACTAGCGGGGGGTCATACGAGCAGTACTTC.

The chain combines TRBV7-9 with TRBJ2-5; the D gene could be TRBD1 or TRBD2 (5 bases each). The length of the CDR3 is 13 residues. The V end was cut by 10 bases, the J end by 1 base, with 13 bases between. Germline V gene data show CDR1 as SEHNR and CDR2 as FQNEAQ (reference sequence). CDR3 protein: CAINTGPQETQYF. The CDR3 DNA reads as TGTGCCATAAACACGGGACCCCAAGAGACCCAGTACTTC.

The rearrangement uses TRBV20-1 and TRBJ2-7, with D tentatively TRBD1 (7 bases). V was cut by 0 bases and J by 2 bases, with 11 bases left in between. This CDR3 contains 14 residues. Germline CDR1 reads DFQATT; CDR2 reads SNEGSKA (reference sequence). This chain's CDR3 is CSARDRGTAYEQYF. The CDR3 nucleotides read TGCAGTGCTAGAGATCGGGGGACAGCCTACGAGCAGTACTTC.

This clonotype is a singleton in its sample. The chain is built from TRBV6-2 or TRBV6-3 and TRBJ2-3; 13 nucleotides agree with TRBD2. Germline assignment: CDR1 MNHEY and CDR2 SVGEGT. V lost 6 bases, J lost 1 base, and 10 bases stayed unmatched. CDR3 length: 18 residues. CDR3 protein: CASRPITSGGARTDTQYF. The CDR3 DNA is TGTGCCAGCAGGCCCATTACTAGCGGGGGGGCCCGCACAGATACGCAGTATTTT.

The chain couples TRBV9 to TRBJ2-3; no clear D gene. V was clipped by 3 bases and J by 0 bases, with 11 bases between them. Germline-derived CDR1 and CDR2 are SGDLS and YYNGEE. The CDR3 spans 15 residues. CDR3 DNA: TGTGCCAGCAGCGCCGACGGTCCTAGCACAGATACGCAGTATTTT. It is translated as CASSADGPSTDTQYF.

In DNA form, the CDR3 reads TGTGCCAGCAGCCTTATCCCAGGTGATTTAGGCACTGAAGCTTTCTTT. It specifies CASSLIPGDLGTEAFF. The V and J genes are TRBV3-1 and TRBJ1-1; D is uncertain. Germline V gives CDR1 LGHDT, CDR2 YNNKEL (reference sequence). V lost 4 bases and J lost 4, with 19 bases in between. The CDR3 runs 16 residues.

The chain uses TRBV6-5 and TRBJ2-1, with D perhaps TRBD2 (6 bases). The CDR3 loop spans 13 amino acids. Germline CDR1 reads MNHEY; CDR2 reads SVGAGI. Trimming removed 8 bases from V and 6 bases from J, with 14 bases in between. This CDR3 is CASGVGLGNEQFF. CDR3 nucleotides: TGTGCCAGCGGGGTGGGACTTGGCAATGAGCAGTTCTTC.

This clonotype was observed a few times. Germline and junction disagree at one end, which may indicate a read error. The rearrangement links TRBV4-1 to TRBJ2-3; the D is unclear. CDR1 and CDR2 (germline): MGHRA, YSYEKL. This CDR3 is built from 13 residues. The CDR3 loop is CASSKEGPDTQYF. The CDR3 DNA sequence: TGCGCCAGCAGCAAAGAAGGTCCAGATACGCAGTATTTT.

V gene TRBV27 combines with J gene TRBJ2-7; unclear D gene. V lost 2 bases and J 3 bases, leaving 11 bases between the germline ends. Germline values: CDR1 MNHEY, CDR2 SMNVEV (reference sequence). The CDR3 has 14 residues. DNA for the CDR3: TGTGCCAGCAGTTTAGTGGGTCTTGGCTACGAGCAGTACTTC. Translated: CASSLVGLGYEQYF.

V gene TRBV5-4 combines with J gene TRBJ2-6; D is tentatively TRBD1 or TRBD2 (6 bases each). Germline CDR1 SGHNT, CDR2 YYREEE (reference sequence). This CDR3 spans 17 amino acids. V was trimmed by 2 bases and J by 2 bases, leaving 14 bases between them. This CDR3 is CASSFRRGEAGANVLTF. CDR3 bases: TGTGCCAGCAGCTTCCGGAGGGGGGAAGCTGGGGCCAACGTCCTGACTTTC.

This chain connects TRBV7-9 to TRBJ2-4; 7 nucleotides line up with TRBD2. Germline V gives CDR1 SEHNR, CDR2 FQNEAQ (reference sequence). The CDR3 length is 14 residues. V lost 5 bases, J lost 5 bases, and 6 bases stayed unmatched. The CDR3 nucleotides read TGTGCCAGCAGCGCTCCCAGCGGGGAAAACATTCAGTACTTC. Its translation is CASSAPSGENIQYF.

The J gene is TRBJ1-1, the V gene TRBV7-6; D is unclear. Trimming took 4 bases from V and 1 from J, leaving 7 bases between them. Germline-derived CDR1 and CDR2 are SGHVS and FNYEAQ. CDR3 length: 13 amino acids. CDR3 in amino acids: CASSYDGNTEAFF. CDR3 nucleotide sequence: TGTGCCAGCAGCTATGACGGGAACACTGAAGCTTTCTTT.

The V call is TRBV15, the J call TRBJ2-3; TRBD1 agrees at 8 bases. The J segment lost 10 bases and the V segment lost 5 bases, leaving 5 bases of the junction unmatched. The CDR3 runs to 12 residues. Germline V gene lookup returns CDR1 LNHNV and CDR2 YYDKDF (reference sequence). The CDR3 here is CATSFGQGPQYF. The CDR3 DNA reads TGTGCCACCAGCTTCGGACAGGGACCGCAGTATTTT.

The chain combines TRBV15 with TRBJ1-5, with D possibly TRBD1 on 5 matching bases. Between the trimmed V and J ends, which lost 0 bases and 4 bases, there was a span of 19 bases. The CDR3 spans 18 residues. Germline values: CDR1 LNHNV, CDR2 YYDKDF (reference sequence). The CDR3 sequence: CATSRDRGTPVRNQPQHF. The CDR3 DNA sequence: TGTGCCACCAGCAGAGATCGCGGGACGCCCGTGAGGAATCAGCCCCAGCATTTT.